Below are 18 T cell receptor beta chains sequenced from a single sample in a study of CD8 T cells in Susac syndrome (dated by TCRdb to between 2017 and 2020). The library relied on the immunoSEQ multiplex PCR assay. RNA was extracted using the RNeasy kit, and about 0.45 to 1 ug of the RNA was reverse transcribed with random hexamers. TCRdb trimmed public reads at Q25 via fastp, called clones via MiXCR and kept in-frame beta chains. Each CDR3 protein appears once, grouped with its most common genes and DNA. The sample includes 150,000 to 200,000 distinct CDR3 sequences, with 90% to 96% observed a single time. The ten largest clones represent roughly 0.093% of the sample. Material: CD4+ T cells from PBMCs. The receptor set was obtained from a human donor with Susac syndrome.

The rearrangement joins TRBV5-1 to TRBJ2-6; D is possibly TRBD1 (5 bases). V was cut by 8 bases and J by 0 bases, with 9 bases left in between. Germline loops: CDR1 SGHRS, CDR2 YFSETQ. The CDR3 consists of 14 residues. As DNA, the CDR3 is TGCGCCAGTAGACAGAGCTCTGGGGCCAACGTCCTGACTTTC. Protein sequence: CASRQSSGANVLTF.

The J gene is TRBJ1-2, the V gene TRBV7-9; TRBD1 matches at 8 bases. This CDR3 is 13 amino acids long. V lost 1 base, J lost 5 bases, and 0 bases stayed unmatched. CDR1 SEHNR and CDR2 FQNEAQ come from the germline V gene (reference sequence). In DNA form, the CDR3 reads TGTGCCAGCAGCTTAGGACAGGGGTATGGCTACACCTTC. Its protein is CASSLGQGYGYTF.

This rearrangement joins TRBV12-3 or TRBV12-4 to TRBJ1-1, with D hard to call. The CDR3 consists of 14 residues. The ends were cut back, 7 bases at V and 1 base at J, with 13 bases in the middle. The CDR3 loop is CASTHNPPNTEAFF. The CDR3 coding sequence is TGTGCCAGCACCCATAATCCACCGAACACTGAAGCTTTCTTT.

This clonotype has just one count. The chain employs TRBV28 and TRBJ1-6, with D tentatively TRBD1 (5 bases). V dropped 2 bases and J dropped 8 bases, with 10 bases sitting between them. Germline lookup yields CDR1 MDHEN and CDR2 SYDVKM. There are 14 residues in the CDR3. CDR3 sequence: CASSLARADSPLHF. CDR3 sequence (DNA): TGTGCCAGCAGTTTAGCCAGGGCGGATTCACCCCTCCACTTT.

The chain joins TRBV12-3 or TRBV12-4 to TRBJ2-7, with D unresolved. Deletions cut 6 bases from V and 1 base from J, with 10 bases between. The CDR3 has 13 residues. Here the CDR3 reads CASSTTLSYEQYF. The CDR3, as DNA: TGTGCCAGCAGCACGACACTGTCCTACGAGCAGTACTTC.

The chain's CDR3 is CASSLASRPVQETQYF. The CDR3 nucleotides are TGTGCCAGCAGCTTAGCTTCAAGGCCGGTGCAAGAGACCCAGTACTTC. This sequence joins TRBV7-9 and TRBJ2-5; unclear D gene. The CDR3 contains 16 residues. Trimming pared 0 bases from V and 2 bases from J, leaving 13 bases between. Germline CDR1 reads SEHNR; CDR2 reads FQNEAQ (reference sequence).

This chain connects TRBV20-1 to TRBJ1-6; 12 nucleotides align to TRBD1. The CDR3 runs to 15 residues. J was trimmed by 10 bases and V by 1 base; bases with no gene match: 5. Per the germline V gene, CDR1 is DFQATT and CDR2 is SNEGSKA (reference sequence). The CDR3, as DNA: TGCAGTGCTAGAGCCGGGACAGGGGGCTCATCACCCCTCCACTTT. Translated: CSARAGTGGSSPLHF.

J is TRBJ2-1 and V is TRBV5-1; 8 bases align to TRBD2. V lost 4 bases, J lost 5 bases, and 8 bases stayed unmatched. The germline CDR1 and CDR2 sequences are SGHRS and YFSETQ. This CDR3 is built from 15 residues. The chain's CDR3 is CASSPGTRPNNEQFF. CDR3 nucleotide sequence: TGCGCCAGCAGCCCAGGGACTAGACCTAACAATGAGCAGTTCTTC.

The rearrangement uses TRBV12-3 or TRBV12-4 and TRBJ1-6; no firm D call. The germline V and J ends were trimmed by 2 bases and 7 bases, with 9 bases remaining between them. The CDR3 contains 14 residues. The CDR3 coding sequence is TGTGCCAGCAGTTTAAGGTTCGAAAATTCACCCCTCCACTTT. It codes for CASSLRFENSPLHF.

CDR3 bases: TGCAGTGCTGGGAAGGGGGCCAGCACAGATACGCAGTATTTT. Translated, it gives CSAGKGASTDTQYF. The genes are TRBV20-1 and TRBJ2-3; 7 bases are shared with TRBD1. CDR1 and CDR2 (germline): DFQATT, SNEGSKA (reference sequence). J was trimmed by 0 bases and V by 5 bases; bases with no gene match: 5. This CDR3 spans 14 amino acids.

The chain couples TRBV9 to TRBJ2-5, with D tentatively TRBD2 (6 bases). In germline, CDR1 is SGDLS, CDR2 YYNGEE. The V gene lost 2 bases and the J gene lost 5 bases, with 13 bases spanning the gap. This CDR3 is 14 amino acids long. Here the CDR3 DNA reads TGTGCCAGCAGCGTCTCCCCTAGCGCGGAGACCCAGTACTTC. Protein sequence: CASSVSPSAETQYF.

The chain carries TRBV4-2 and TRBJ2-5, with 9 positions matching TRBD1. With V trimmed by 6 bases and J by 4 bases, 9 bases remained unmatched. The CDR3 contains 15 residues. Germline V gene data show CDR1 as LGHNA and CDR2 as YNFKEQ. The CDR3: CASSYNRGQGETQYF. CDR3 nucleotides: TGTGCCAGCAGTTACAACAGGGGGCAGGGAGAGACCCAGTACTTC.

This chain joins TRBV7-2 and TRBJ2-3; 7 bases match TRBD2. This CDR3 comprises 14 residues. CDR1 and CDR2 (germline): SGHTA, FQGNSA. Trimming cost V 1 base and J 2 bases; bases outside gene matches: 0. The CDR3 reads CASSLGLATDTQYF. CDR3 bases: TGTGCCAGCAGCTTAGGACTAGCCACAGATACGCAGTATTTT.

This sequence joins TRBV30 and TRBJ1-5, with 9 bases that match TRBD1. The germline gives CDR1 GTSNPN, CDR2 SVGIG (reference sequence). CDR3 length: 15 amino acids. Trimming at V came to 5 bases and at J to 8 bases, leaving 13 bases not matched to a gene. The CDR3, as DNA: TGTGCCTGGGGACACGGGACAGGGTATGAAGAGCCCCAGCATTTT. This gives the protein CAWGHGTGYEEPQHF.

This clonotype was seen once. The gene calls are TRBV29-1 and TRBJ1-1; D is undetermined. The CDR3 is 13 amino acids. V was shortened by 6 bases and J by 1 base, with 12 bases between the two germline ends. CDR1 is SQVTM and CDR2 is ANQGSEA in the germline V gene. This CDR3 is CSVRTRQNTEAFF. The CDR3 DNA follows: TGCAGCGTCCGAACCAGACAGAACACTGAAGCTTTCTTT.

CDR3 in DNA: TGTGCCAGCAGCGTAAGGCCAGGACAAGAGACCCAGTACTTC. Translation: CASSVRPGQETQYF. The chain is built from TRBV9 and TRBJ2-5, with D hard to call. The CDR3 spans 14 residues. Trimming took 1 base from V and 2 from J, leaving 9 bases between them. The germline V gene has CDR1 SGDLS and CDR2 YYNGEE.

The sample holds one count of this clonotype. The chain has TRBV10-2 and TRBJ1-1, with TRBD1 as a possible D gene (5 bases). CDR3 length: 13 amino acids. Trimming cost V 5 bases and J 8 bases, with 15 bases left between them. Germline V gene data show CDR1 as WSHSY and CDR2 as SAAADI. CDR3 amino acids: CASSHDRGPEAFF. CDR3 nucleotides: TGCGCCAGCAGTCATGACAGAGGCCCCGAAGCTTTCTTT.

The chain couples TRBV15 to TRBJ2-1, with TRBD2 as a possible D gene (5 bases). Germline CDR1 is LNHNV and CDR2 is YYDKDF (reference sequence). V was cut by 0 bases and J by 6 bases, with 6 bases left in between. CDR3 size: 13 residues. The CDR3 nucleotides are TGTGCCACCAGCAGAGAACGGGGCAATGAGCAGTTCTTC. Protein: CATSRERGNEQFF.